One sample yielded the 2 T cell receptor beta chains listed below, sequenced in a study of T-cell memory formation after mild COVID-19. TCRdb re-called the 5' RACE reads with MiXCR, one entry per CDR3 protein. Of some 350,000 distinct CDR3 sequences listed, over 10% were seen once; the top ten hold roughly a fifth. Sample: PBMCs or a T cell subset sorted from them (not recorded which). These receptors all come from a man between 18 and 35 years old who had mild COVID-19 (a few samples of this study predate the infection). Cell type and time point are not known.

The CDR3 nucleotides are TGTGCCAGCAGATTGACCGTGGTTAGGGGTTCACCCCTCCACTTT. This sequence encodes CASRLTVVRGSPLHF. The chain combines TRBV9 with TRBJ1-6, with D possibly TRBD1 on 5 matching bases. Germline CDR1 is SGDLS and CDR2 is YYNGEE. This CDR3 is built from 15 residues. The germline V and J ends were trimmed by 5 bases and 9 bases, with 18 bases remaining between them.

This clonotype was found a few times. The chain combines TRBV4-3 with TRBJ2-2, with a possible D match to TRBD2 (5 bases). Trimming cost V 0 bases and J 4 bases, with 12 bases left between them. The CDR3 runs 16 residues. Germline V gene data show CDR1 as LGHNA and CDR2 as YSLEER. CDR3 nucleotides: TGCGCCAGCAGCCAAGAATACGGGGAAGGCACCGGGGAGCTGTTTTTT. Its protein product is CASSQEYGEGTGELFF.